This TCR beta chain was found in a study of regulatory T cells in long-lasting Graves disease (dated by TCRdb to the early 2020s). Context from the whole study: In the newly diagnosed Graves' disease group, patients had been taking antithyroid drugs for less than 3 months. Patients with persistent Graves' disease were compared with patients with newly diagnosed Graves' disease using TCR sequencing and RNA sequencing of peripheral blood. The study was conducted in China and was registered as a clinical trial. TCR sequencing covered 13 persistent and 20 or so newly diagnosed Graves' disease patients, around 35 samples in total. The full study reports these points: The authors acknowledged the small sample size as a limitation that may reduce accuracy. Persistent patients shared more public clonotypes among themselves (under 3,000) than newly diagnosed patients did (approximately 870). Persistent disease showed preferential use of TRBV28, TRBJ1-2 and TRBJ2-5, whereas newly diagnosed disease favored TRBV20-1 and TRBJ2-1. Lower TCR Shannon entropy and fewer highly expanded clones were observed in persistent Graves' disease patients than in newly diagnosed patients, which suggested clonal expansion. Sequencing and analysis were limited to the TCR beta chain. The study examined only peripheral blood because the primary lesion, thyroid tissue, could not be accessed.

In light of the paper, this sample's time point label describes: newly diagnosed GD, antithyroid drugs for less than 3 months. For both TCR sequencing and RNA sequencing, RNA was extracted from PBMCs in TRIzol. The diagnosis of Graves' disease was made according to American Thyroid Association guidelines. The patients came from an endocrinology department in Xi'an, China. Each patient gave roughly 8.4 milliliters of peripheral blood, collected in an EDTA anticoagulant tube. Ficoll Paque Plus density gradient separation was used to isolate PBMCs, and no additional T cell sorting was done. RNA quality was checked with an Agilent 2100 Bioanalyzer and agarose gel, and concentration with a NanoDrop 2000. The table lists this clonotype with many counts. The antigen it recognizes is unknown. The input lacks base qualities; no much larger clone sits a single base away. The library was made by multiplex PCR. TCRdb records Illumina HiSeq 4000 as the sequencer. TCR beta libraries were built with iRepertoire HTBI primers and Arm-PCR amplification of CDR3 regions. PCR products were gel purified before sequencing. The authors' analysis ran thus. Across samples, approximately 68 TRBV and roughly 13 TRBJ segments were identified and used for gene usage analysis of CDR3 amino acid clonotypes. COPE and FqMerger were used to merge filtered high-quality paired reads into contigs. BLAST was used to align contigs to IMGT TRBV, TRBD and TRBJ reference genes, and CDR3 was defined according to IMGT. Clonotypes above 0.1% frequency were classified as highly expanded clones. Shannon entropy served as the measure of repertoire diversity, while the Gini coefficient captured V-J evenness. Public clonotypes were defined as clonotypes shared by more than one individual. In TCRdb, the public reads were trimmed at Q25 with fastp and aligned with MiXCR, with productive beta chains retained. Identical CDR3 protein sequences are pooled into one entry, listed with their most common genes and DNA. TCRdb assigned the V and J calls; the authors' analysis was not used. The sample has around 420,000 distinct CDR3 sequences on record, 15% of them singletons. Of the sample, about 7.6% falls within the top ten clones.

Counted from cysteine to phenylalanine, this CDR3 has 13 amino acids. The read is trimmed to its CDR3 DNA, 39 bases read in frame from base 1. Trimming at the junction amounts to 6 bases on V and 1 base on J, and the germline ends lie 9 bases apart. The same data also contributed to another study, on T cells in Graves' hyperthyroidism and ophthalmopathy. The second study also describes: Stable Graves' hyperthyroidism was defined as no progression to ophthalmopathy during 18 months of follow-up. The hyperthyroidism patients were between 18 and 65 years old and newly diagnosed, with a disease duration of less than 2 months. Any patient with an uncontrolled infection, another autoimmune disease, pregnancy or lactation was excluded. Diagnoses were based on clinical symptoms, serum thyroxine and TRAb, thyroid ultrasound and orbital computed tomography. The first round of RT-PCR for the TCR CDR3 was performed with the HTBI primer set and the Qiagen OneStep RT-PCR kit. Blood samples also contained most of the expanded thyroid clonotypes (frequency above 0.001), which suggests that blood repertoires may reflect thyroid immune responses. In cross-validation, a model built on a 13 V-J signature told ophthalmopathy apart from stable hyperthyroidism with roughly 87% sensitivity and about 81% specificity, and in testing the same model reached 80%/75%. In validation, the model predicted progression to ophthalmopathy with approximately 71% sensitivity and less than 80% specificity, a median of 6.5 months before onset. To identify TCR V-J signatures that set the groups apart, the researchers used a discovery cohort of 95 to 100 patients, made up of 43 with Graves' ophthalmopathy and about 55 with stable Graves' hyperthyroidism. Prospective prediction of ophthalmopathy was tested in an independent validation cohort consisting of some 18 hyperthyroidism patients and about 17 patients who later progressed to ophthalmopathy. The approximately 100 discovery patients were randomly split 7:3 into training and test sets. The study also compared thyroid tissue and blood T-cell repertoires from several Graves' hyperthyroidism patients. After blood sampling, hyperthyroidism patients were treated with methimazole at a starting dose of 30 mg daily, and ophthalmopathy patients were treated with high-dose intravenous methylprednisolone. Libraries were constructed in a second round of multiplex PCR, after which size selection and purification were performed. Paired-end sequencing of the libraries was performed with 100 bp reads on an Illumina HiSeq2000. SOAPnuke was used to process the raw data, with reads discarded if the reads contained adapters or uncalled bases, had a mean Phred below 15, or lacked an exact constant-primer or identifier match. COPE v1.2.5 was used to merge the high-quality paired reads, and each unique nucleotide sequence was defined as a clonotype. MiTCR v1.1 was used to align the clonotypes against IMGT TRBV, TRBD and TRBJ reference segments. Analysis was restricted to V-J combinations with a frequency above 0.0001, which covered roughly 99% of repertoires. A TCS score was defined as the ratio of F50 (clonal expansion) to E x V (chaos), with BLOSUM62-based TCRdist applied between CDR3 peptides within each V-J. Welch's t-statistics and random forest reduced roughly 500 V-J features to 13, which were used in a naive Bayes classifier (R e1071). Sample size was not statistically predetermined, and blinding of investigators to group allocation was not performed. According to the paper, TCR Vbeta CDR3 sequencing was carried out on about 140 peripheral blood samples, which came from 40 to 45 ophthalmopathy, 75 or so hyperthyroidism and about 17 progressor patients.

The TCR originated in a woman in her 40s with Graves disease. Donor details come from another sample of the same person, matched by shared clones. This specimen was peripheral blood mononuclear cells (PBMCs), taken at new diagnosis, from a patient treated with antithyroid drugs. This sequence uses TRBV12-3 or TRBV12-4 and TRBJ2-5; no D gene can be assigned with confidence. The nucleotide sequence is TGTGCCAGCAGAGGACGGCTCCAAGAGACCCAGTACTTC. It specifies CASRGRLQETQYF.